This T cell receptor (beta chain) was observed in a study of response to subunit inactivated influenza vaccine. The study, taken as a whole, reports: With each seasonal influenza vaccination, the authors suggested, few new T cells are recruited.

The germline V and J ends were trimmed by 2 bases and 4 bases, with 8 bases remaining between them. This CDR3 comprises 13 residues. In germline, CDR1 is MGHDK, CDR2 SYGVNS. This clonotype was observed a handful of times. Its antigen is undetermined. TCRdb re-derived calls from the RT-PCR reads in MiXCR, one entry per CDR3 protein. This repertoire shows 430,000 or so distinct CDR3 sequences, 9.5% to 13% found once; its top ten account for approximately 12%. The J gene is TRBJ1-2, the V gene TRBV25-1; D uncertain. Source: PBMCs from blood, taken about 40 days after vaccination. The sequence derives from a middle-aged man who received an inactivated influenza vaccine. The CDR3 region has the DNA TGTGCCAGCAGTGAAGGAGCGTCCTATGGCTACACCTTC. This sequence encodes CASSEGASYGYTF.